The 18 T cell receptor beta chains listed next were all sequenced from one sample in a study of vaccination and CD4 T cells after COVID-19. The Oncomine TCR Beta short-read assay sequenced DNA from cultured CD4+ T cells. TCRdb ran MiXCR on the PCR reads and lists one entry per CDR3 protein. Among over 14,000 distinct CDR3 sequences listed, approximately 60% were seen once. For these TCRs, the target antigens are not known. Treatment described: roughly nine-day PBMC culture with coronavirus spike peptide pools or control peptides (ViraFEST assay). The specimen was CD4+ T cells from blood, cultured in vitro. The receptors here all came from a human donor who had recovered from COVID-19.

This clonotype was seen only a few times. The V and J genes are TRBV20-1 and TRBJ1-4; D is possibly TRBD1 (6 bases). The CDR3 sequence is 14 residues long. Per the germline V gene, CDR1 is DFQATT and CDR2 is SNEGSKA (reference sequence). Deletions cut 6 bases from V and 8 bases from J, with 19 bases between. CDR3 amino acids: CSAPEGVVGEKLFF. The CDR3 bases are TGCAGTGCACCGGAGGGGGTGGTAGGAGAAAAACTGTTTTTT.

V is TRBV7-9 and J is TRBJ2-2, with a possible D match to TRBD1 (7 bases). V lost 7 bases, J lost 11 bases, and 23 bases lay in between. The CDR3 consists of 15 residues. Germline V gene lookup returns CDR1 SEHNR and CDR2 FQNEAQ (reference sequence). In DNA, the CDR3 is TGTGCCAGCACCGCTGGGCAGGGGGGCTACGACGAGCTGTTTTTT. Amino acids: CASTAGQGGYDELFF.

In its sample, this clonotype was seen a few times. For the CDR3, the DNA is TGCAGTGCCCCCGATAGGGGGAGGGTGCAAGAGACCCAGTACTTC. This encodes CSAPDRGRVQETQYF. The chain carries TRBV20-1 and TRBJ2-5; D perhaps matches TRBD2 (7 bases). This CDR3 spans 15 amino acids. The germline V gene has CDR1 DFQATT and CDR2 SNEGSKA (reference sequence). V lost 6 bases, J lost 2 bases, and 19 bases lay in between.

This clonotype has only one observation. J is TRBJ2-7 and V is TRBV19, with D uncertain. V was clipped by 10 bases and J by 0 bases, with 13 bases between them. This CDR3 region has 13 residues. Germline values: CDR1 LNHDA, CDR2 SQIVND (reference sequence). The CDR3 DNA reads as TGTGCCACCAAGGACCGAAGCTCCTACGAGCAGTACTTC. It translates to CATKDRSSYEQYF.

The chain combines TRBV6-1 with TRBJ1-5; a possible D gene is TRBD1 (6 bases). This CDR3 is 13 amino acids long. Trimming took 8 bases from V and 3 from J, leaving 11 bases between them. Germline CDR1 and CDR2: MNHNS and SASEGT. The CDR3 loop reads CASADRNNQPQHF. The CDR3 DNA is TGTGCCAGCGCGGACAGAAACAATCAGCCCCAGCATTTT.

V gene TRBV7-9 combines with J gene TRBJ2-2; TRBD1 agrees at 8 bases. There are 17 residues in the CDR3. Germline CDR1 is SEHNR and CDR2 is FQNEAQ (reference sequence). Trimming took 4 bases from V and 1 from J; bases not matched to a gene: 8. The chain's CDR3 is CASSSSTGDKNTGELFF. CDR3 nucleotides: TGTGCCAGCAGCTCCTCGACAGGGGATAAGAACACCGGGGAGCTGTTTTTT.

The chain joins TRBV20-1 to TRBJ1-1, with TRBD1 identical over 8 bases. The CDR3 runs to 15 residues. The J segment lost 2 bases and the V segment lost 8 bases, leaving 13 bases of the junction unmatched. Germline CDR1 reads DFQATT; CDR2 reads SNEGSKA (reference sequence). The CDR3: CSTKNTGQGNTEAFF. As DNA, the CDR3 is TGCAGTACTAAGAACACCGGACAGGGAAACACTGAAGCTTTCTTT.

This clonotype was counted a few times. The gene calls are TRBV19 and TRBJ1-5; D not resolved. Deletions cut 6 bases from V and 3 bases from J, with 12 bases between. CDR3 length: 14 residues. The V gene's germline CDR1 is LNHDA and CDR2 SQIVND (reference sequence). In DNA form, the CDR3 reads TGTGCCAGTAGAACCCGGGAAACCAATCAGCCCCAGCATTTT. Translation gives CASRTRETNQPQHF.

The chain has TRBV4-1 and TRBJ1-3; D gene uncertain. The CDR3 is 16 amino acids. Germline values: CDR1 MGHRA, CDR2 YSYEKL. The ends were cut back, 2 bases at V and 0 bases at J, with 11 bases in the middle. The CDR3 DNA reads TGCGCCAGCAGCCAAACCGCCAGGACCTCTGGAAACACCATATATTTT. Protein: CASSQTARTSGNTIYF.

This clonotype was counted once. J is TRBJ1-2 and V is TRBV18; D is perhaps TRBD1 (6 bases). Per the germline V gene, CDR1 is KGHSH and CDR2 is LQKENI. V lost 3 bases to trimming and J lost 4 bases, with 15 bases between them. The CDR3 totals 15 residues. The CDR3 region has the DNA TGTGCCAGCTCACCCACAGGGTTTCAAGGCTATGGCTACACCTTC. It yields the protein CASSPTGFQGYGYTF.

This chain links TRBV10-3 with TRBJ2-5; weak D call: TRBD1 (7 bases). There are 14 residues in the CDR3. The germline V and J ends were trimmed by 4 bases and 5 bases, with 14 bases remaining between them. Germline loops: CDR1 ENHRY, CDR2 SYGVKD. CDR3 region: CAISGGGGEETQYF. DNA of the CDR3: TGTGCCATCAGTGGTGGAGGGGGCGAGGAGACCCAGTACTTC.

V and J are TRBV6-1 and TRBJ2-7; D is possibly TRBD2 (6 bases). V was shortened by 10 bases and J by 5 bases, with 21 bases between the two germline ends. CDR1 and CDR2 from the germline V gene are MNHNS and SASEGT. The CDR3 has 14 residues. The CDR3 here is CATRGSGVGDEQYF. The CDR3, as DNA: TGTGCCACAAGGGGTTCGGGGGTCGGGGACGAGCAGTACTTC.

The V and J genes are TRBV20-1 and TRBJ2-3; 10 nucleotides match TRBD2. Unmatched junction bases numbered 3, after V lost 0 bases and J lost 0 bases. The CDR3 has 16 residues. The germline gives CDR1 DFQATT, CDR2 SNEGSKA (reference sequence). CDR3 sequence (DNA): TGCAGTGCTAGAGATGGACTAGCGGAAAGCACAGATACGCAGTATTTT. As protein: CSARDGLAESTDTQYF.

This clonotype has more than one count but fewer than ten. The chain employs TRBV29-1 and TRBJ1-1, with a weak D call TRBD1 (6 bases). The CDR3 contains 12 residues. Per germline, CDR1 SQVTM and CDR2 ANQGSEA. The germline V and J ends were trimmed by 7 bases and 5 bases, with 14 bases remaining between them. The CDR3 protein is CSAAEGGTEAFF. CDR3 nucleotide sequence: TGCAGCGCCGCCGAGGGGGGGACTGAAGCTTTCTTT.

The chain couples TRBV20-1 to TRBJ1-1; 7 bases are a match to TRBD1. V trimming: 7 bases; J trimming: 0 bases; junction bases outside the gene matches: 17. Per the germline V gene, CDR1 is DFQATT and CDR2 is SNEGSKA (reference sequence). The CDR3 is made up of 17 amino acids. The CDR3 region is CSGRGQAYRDMNTEAFF. CDR3 nucleotide sequence: TGCAGTGGGAGAGGACAGGCCTATCGGGATATGAACACTGAAGCTTTCTTT.

V and J are TRBV7-2 and TRBJ1-2, with D unclear. The CDR3 length is 11 residues. Per the germline V gene, CDR1 is SGHTA and CDR2 is FQGNSA. The V gene lost 3 bases and the J gene lost 5 bases, with 4 bases spanning the gap. As DNA, the CDR3 is TGTGCCAGCAGCTTGGAGTATGGCTACACCTTC. It encodes CASSLEYGYTF.

The chain is built from TRBV21-1 and TRBJ1-1; no DNA check was done on the table's D call, TRBD1. TRBV21-1 is recorded as a pseudogene. The CDR3 is 15 amino acids. In DNA, the CDR3 is TGTGCCAGCAGCACAGGACAGGAGCTGAACACTGAAGCTTTCTTT. Translating gives CASSTGQELNTEAFF.

The rearrangement uses TRBV2 and TRBJ2-1; 9 bases align to TRBD1. The V gene's germline CDR1 is SNHLY and CDR2 FYNNEI. J gave up 10 bases and V 5 bases, and 12 bases lay outside the gene matches. The CDR3 runs to 15 residues. CDR3 nucleotide sequence: TGTGCCAGCAGTCCCCGCGGACAGGGGTTTAGGGAGCAGTTCTTC. Translating gives CASSPRGQGFREQFF.